The 24 T cell receptor beta chains listed next were all sequenced from one sample in a study of CD4 T cells in relation to SARS-CoV-2 and coronaviruses. Method: immunoSEQ multiplex PCR; TCRdb's copy keeps in-frame clones and lacks some. The sample has approximately 50,000 clones, about 91% seen once. The sequenced sample was naive CD4+ T cells from PBMCs. Indicated subset: naive CD4+ T cells isolated by negative enrichment. All receptors derive from an adult with COVID-19.

This chain joins TRBV27 and TRBJ2-1, with TRBD1 identical over 8 bases. The CDR3 extends over 17 amino acids. Germline CDR1 reads MNHEY; CDR2 reads SMNVEV (reference sequence). V dropped 3 bases and J dropped 7; count of bases not matched to a gene: 14. The CDR3 sequence: CASSFGTTGATINEQFF. The CDR3 DNA sequence: TGTGCCAGCAGTTTCGGGACGACAGGGGCTACAATTAATGAGCAGTTCTTC.

The chain joins TRBV25-1 to TRBJ1-1, with 9 bases that match TRBD1. This CDR3 comprises 15 residues. J gave up 2 bases and V 4 bases, and 5 bases lay outside the gene matches. Germline V gene lookup returns CDR1 MGHDK and CDR2 SYGVNS. The CDR3 loop reads CASSGDREYNTEAFF. The CDR3 DNA sequence: TGTGCCAGCAGTGGGGACAGGGAGTATAACACTGAAGCTTTCTTT.

V is TRBV2 and J is TRBJ1-3, with D hard to call. V shed 7 bases and J shed 0 bases, with 10 bases lying between them. From germline, CDR1 is SNHLY and CDR2 FYNNEI. This CDR3 comprises 14 residues. This chain's CDR3 is CASNAATSGNTIYF. CDR3 nucleotides: TGTGCCAGCAACGCAGCCACCTCTGGAAACACCATATATTTT.

The chain uses TRBV5-1 and TRBJ1-1, with D perhaps TRBD1 (5 bases). The CDR3 consists of 15 residues. CDR1 is SGHRS, CDR2 YFSETQ, per germline. Trimming removed 3 bases at V and 2 bases at J, with 14 bases between. CDR3 sequence: CASSSGRQENTEAFF. CDR3 sequence (DNA): TGCGCCAGCAGCTCGGGGCGTCAAGAAAACACTGAAGCTTTCTTT.

This clone was recorded only once. The chain employs TRBV3-1 (or the pseudogene TRBV3-2) and TRBJ2-1; TRBD2 aligns across 7 bases. Germline V lookup: CDR1 LGHDT, CDR2 YNNKEL (reference sequence). The CDR3 is 16 residues long. J lost 2 bases, V lost 0 bases, and 4 bases had no gene match. In DNA, the CDR3 is TGTGCCAGCAGCCAAGAAGAAAGCGGGACCTACAATGAGCAGTTCTTC. This sequence encodes CASSQEESGTYNEQFF.

This clone was counted once. The chain joins TRBV30 to TRBJ1-2; D not resolved. This CDR3 is built from 13 residues. Trimming took 6 bases from V and 8 from J, leaving 19 bases between them. The germline gives CDR1 GTSNPN, CDR2 SVGIG (reference sequence). This CDR3 is CACSRPRLRGYTF. As DNA, the CDR3 is TGTGCCTGCTCTCGACCCCGGCTGAGGGGCTACACCTTC.

The chain is built from TRBV28 and TRBJ1-5; 7 bases map to TRBD1. V was clipped by 5 bases and J by 3 bases; unmatched bases: 13. CDR3 length equals 17 residues. Germline CDR1 and CDR2: MDHEN and SYDVKM. In DNA, the CDR3 is TGTGCCAGCAGTCCTTATCGAGGACAGGCTTACAATCAGCCCCAGCATTTT. Its protein product is CASSPYRGQAYNQPQHF.

The genes are TRBV28 and TRBJ1-1; perhaps TRBD1 as D (6 bases). CDR3 length: 15 residues. Trimming stripped 7 bases from V and 2 bases from J, with 17 bases between. Per the germline V gene, CDR1 is MDHEN and CDR2 is SYDVKM. The CDR3 sequence: CASTPHRVFNTEAFF. DNA for the CDR3: TGTGCCAGCACCCCACACAGGGTTTTTAACACTGAAGCTTTCTTT.

The genes are TRBV28 and TRBJ1-2; D gene ambiguous. V gave up 5 bases and J gave up 5 bases, with 12 bases separating them. The CDR3 has 13 amino acids. Per the germline V gene, CDR1 is MDHEN and CDR2 is SYDVKM. The CDR3 nucleotides are TGTGCCAGCAGTCCAGGCCCGGGATATGGCTACACCTTC. This codes for CASSPGPGYGYTF.

V gene TRBV6-5 combines with J gene TRBJ2-7, with a possible D match to TRBD2 (5 bases). This CDR3 contains 13 residues. CDR1 is MNHEY, CDR2 SVGAGI, per germline. Trimming removed 8 bases from V and 5 bases from J, with 16 bases in between. CDR3 nucleotide sequence: TGTGCCAGCTCCCGCGGGCAAGAGCACGAGCAGTACTTC. Protein: CASSRGQEHEQYF.

The chain combines TRBV5-5 with TRBJ2-1, with 12 positions matching TRBD2. Germline V gene lookup returns CDR1 SGHKS and CDR2 YYEKEE (reference sequence). The CDR3 consists of 15 residues. After removal of 5 bases from V and 4 bases from J, the junction contained 4 bases not matched to a gene. This chain's CDR3 is CASSPGLAGYNEQFF. The CDR3 DNA sequence: TGTGCCAGCAGTCCGGGACTAGCGGGTTACAATGAGCAGTTCTTC.

The chain carries TRBV6-5 and TRBJ1-2; the D gene is possibly TRBD1 (6 bases). The length of the CDR3 is 15 residues. Germline-derived CDR1 and CDR2 are MNHEY and SVGAGI. V lost 3 bases to trimming and J lost 7 bases, with 18 bases between them. CDR3 residues: CASSYIQGRRAGYTF. The CDR3 DNA follows: TGTGCCAGCAGTTATATACAGGGCAGACGGGCTGGCTACACCTTC.

V is TRBV7-8 and J is TRBJ2-2, with D hard to call. The CDR3 totals 15 residues. CDR1 and CDR2 from the germline V gene are SGHVS and FQNEAQ. The V gene lost 6 bases and the J gene lost 4 bases, with 15 bases spanning the gap. The CDR3 DNA reads as TGTGCCAGCAGTCTCCGAGGACGGCCCACCGGGGAGCTGTTTTTT. Amino acid sequence: CASSLRGRPTGELFF. Looking up the rest from reference TRBV7-8 and TRBJ2-2 gives the full variable domain: GAGVSQSPRYKVAKRGQDVALRCDPISGHVSLFWYQQALGQGPEFLTYFQNEAQLDKSGLPSDRFFAERPEGSVSTLKIQRTQQEDSAVYLCASSLRGRPTGELFFGEGSRLTVL.

This clone was picked up a small number of times. CDR3 region: CASSLDLFGSYNSPLHF. The DNA for the CDR3 is TGTGCCAGCAGCTTAGATCTGTTCGGCTCCTATAATTCACCCCTCCACTTT. This chain connects TRBV7-6 to TRBJ1-6; no firm D call. The CDR3 runs 17 residues. Between the trimmed V and J ends, which lost 1 base and 0 bases, there was a span of 10 bases. The germline CDR1 and CDR2 sequences are SGHVS and FNYEAQ. The full variable domain, rest sourced from reference TRBV7-6 and TRBJ1-6, is GAGVSQSPRYKVTKRGQDVALRCDPISGHVSLYWYRQALGQGPEFLTYFNYEAQQDKSGLPNDRFSAERPEGSISTLTIQRTEQRDSAMYRCASSLDLFGSYNSPLHFGNGTRLTVT.

CDR3 coding DNA: TGTGCCAGTAGTATACGGGGTAGCGGGGGTGAGCAGTACTTC. Residues: CASSIRGSGGEQYF. The chain combines TRBV19 with TRBJ2-7; TRBD2 matches at 9 bases. CDR3 length equals 14 residues. V gave up 2 bases and J gave up 7 bases; unmatched junction bases: 6. Germline CDR1 is LNHDA and CDR2 is SQIVND (reference sequence).

V usage is TRBV19 and J usage is TRBJ2-5; a weak D match, TRBD2 (6 bases). The CDR3 runs to 16 residues. V lost 9 bases to trimming and J lost 2 bases, with 22 bases between them. Germline V gene sequence: CDR1 LNHDA, CDR2 SQIVND (reference sequence). The CDR3 here is CASGGGGGFGQETQYF. Here the CDR3 DNA reads TGTGCCAGCGGGGGAGGTGGGGGATTTGGGCAAGAGACCCAGTACTTC. The entire variable domain, with the rest obtained from reference TRBV19 and TRBJ2-5, is as follows: DGGITQSPKYLFRKEGQNVTLSCEQNLNHDAMYWYRQDPGQGLRLIYYSQIVNDFQKGDIAEGYSVSREKKESFPLTVTSAQKNPTAFYLCASGGGGGFGQETQYFGPGTRLLVL.

This clone was seen once. The rearrangement joins TRBV28 to TRBJ2-7; 14 bases map to TRBD2. J gave up 1 base and V 6 bases, and 5 bases lay outside the gene matches. CDR3 size: 16 residues. Per germline, CDR1 MDHEN and CDR2 SYDVKM. The CDR3 region is CASRGTSGSGSYEQYF. CDR3 nucleotide sequence: TGTGCCAGCAGGGGGACTAGCGGGAGTGGTTCCTACGAGCAGTACTTC.

The chain has TRBV19 and TRBJ2-1; possible D gene TRBD2, 6 bases. Germline CDR1 LNHDA, CDR2 SQIVND (reference sequence). V shed 5 bases and J shed 5 bases, with 22 bases lying between them. The CDR3 runs 17 residues. The CDR3 here is CASSSERDLGFHNEQFF. CDR3 DNA sequence: TGTGCCAGTAGTTCAGAACGGGACTTAGGCTTCCACAATGAGCAGTTCTTC. Together with reference TRBV19 and TRBJ2-1, the CDR3 gives the full variable domain: DGGITQSPKYLFRKEGQNVTLSCEQNLNHDAMYWYRQDPGQGLRLIYYSQIVNDFQKGDIAEGYSVSREKKESFPLTVTSAQKNPTAFYLCASSSERDLGFHNEQFFGPGTRLTVL.

This clone was seen a single time. This chain joins TRBV19 and TRBJ1-2; no definite D call. Germline V CDR1 and CDR2: LNHDA, SQIVND (reference sequence). The CDR3 runs 14 residues. V dropped 7 bases and J dropped 3 bases, with 15 bases sitting between them. The CDR3 protein is CASTLGVRDYGYTF. In nucleotides, the CDR3 is TGTGCCAGTACGCTAGGAGTTCGGGACTATGGCTACACCTTC.

This rearrangement joins TRBV6-1 to TRBJ2-5; D possibly corresponds to TRBD1 (5 bases). This CDR3 is 15 amino acids long. The V gene lost 2 bases and the J gene lost 1 base, with 11 bases spanning the gap. From germline, CDR1 is MNHNS and CDR2 SASEGT. For the CDR3, the DNA is TGTGCCAGCAGTGAAATATCACAGGTCCAAGAGACCCAGTACTTC. It codes for CASSEISQVQETQYF.

A few counts support this clone. The rearrangement links TRBV7-9 to TRBJ2-1, with D perhaps TRBD1 (5 bases). The CDR3 spans 16 residues. Trimming shortened V by 0 bases and J by 8 bases, and 17 bases separated the two germline ends. CDR1 and CDR2 from the germline V gene are SEHNR and FQNEAQ (reference sequence). In DNA, the CDR3 is TGTGCCAGCAGCTTAGCGGTACAGGTAGGAAGCGATGAGCAGTTCTTC. It translates to CASSLAVQVGSDEQFF.

The J gene is TRBJ2-5, the V gene TRBV18; D unclear. CDR1 is KGHSH, CDR2 LQKENI, per germline. CDR3 length: 14 residues. The ends were cut back, 1 base at V and 2 bases at J, with 8 bases in the middle. The CDR3 nucleotides read TGTGCCAGCTCACCACTAACAGTTCAAGAGACCCAGTACTTC. Residues: CASSPLTVQETQYF.

The chain joins TRBV27 to TRBJ2-1; 8 positions agree with TRBD2. The junction had 13 bases not matched to a gene; V was cut back by 2 bases and J by 4 bases. Germline CDR1 MNHEY, CDR2 SMNVEV (reference sequence). This CDR3 is 18 amino acids long. The CDR3 region has the DNA TGTGCCAGCAGTTTAGGGGTCGGTAGCGGGGTCACTTACAATGAGCAGTTCTTC. Its translation: CASSLGVGSGVTYNEQFF.

The genes are TRBV14 and TRBJ2-5, with 8 positions matching TRBD2. The length of the CDR3 is 17 residues. V was pared by 0 bases and J by 5 bases, with 11 bases of the junction left unmatched. Germline CDR1 and CDR2: SGHDN and FVKESK. Here the CDR3 reads CASSQERVAGWGETQYF. Written as DNA, the CDR3 is TGTGCCAGCAGCCAAGAACGAGTAGCGGGATGGGGGGAGACCCAGTACTTC.